This T cell receptor beta chain was captured by sequencing in a study of T cell responses to AZD1222 COVID-19 vaccine. Study-wide results and caveats: White British donors predominated, females outnumbered males, and clonal diversity was possibly underestimated.

Repertoires were generated with immunoSEQ multiplex PCR, while TCRdb's copy carries only in-frame clones and drops some. This sample has 150,000 to 200,000 clones, with 88% found just once. As for this clone: Its antigen is not known.

The CDR3 is made up of 14 amino acids. Germline values: CDR1 MGHRA, CDR2 YSYEKL. V was clipped by 6 bases and J by 7 bases, with 18 bases between them. The genes are TRBV4-1 and TRBJ1-2, with D hard to call. The sequence was obtained from an adult in good health. This specimen was peripheral blood, taken on day 0 of AZD1222 vaccination. The CDR3 region is CASRPREGGGGYTF. The DNA of the CDR3 is TGCGCCAGCAGGCCGAGAGAGGGCGGCGGTGGCTACACCTTC.